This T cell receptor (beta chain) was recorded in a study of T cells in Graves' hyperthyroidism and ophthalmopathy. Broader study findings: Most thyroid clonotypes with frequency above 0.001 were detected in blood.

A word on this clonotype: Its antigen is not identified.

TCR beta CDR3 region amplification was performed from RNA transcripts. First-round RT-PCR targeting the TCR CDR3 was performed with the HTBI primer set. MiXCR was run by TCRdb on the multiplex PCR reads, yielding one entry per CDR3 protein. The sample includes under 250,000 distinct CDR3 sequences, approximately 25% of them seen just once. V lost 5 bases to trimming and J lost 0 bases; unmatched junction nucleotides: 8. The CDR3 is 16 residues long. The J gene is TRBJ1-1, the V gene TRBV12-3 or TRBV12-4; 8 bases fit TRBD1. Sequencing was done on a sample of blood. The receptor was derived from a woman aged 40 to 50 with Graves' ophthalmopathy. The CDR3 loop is CASSHGQGFMNTEAFF. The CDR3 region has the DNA TGTGCCAGCAGTCATGGACAGGGCTTCATGAACACTGAAGCTTTCTTT.